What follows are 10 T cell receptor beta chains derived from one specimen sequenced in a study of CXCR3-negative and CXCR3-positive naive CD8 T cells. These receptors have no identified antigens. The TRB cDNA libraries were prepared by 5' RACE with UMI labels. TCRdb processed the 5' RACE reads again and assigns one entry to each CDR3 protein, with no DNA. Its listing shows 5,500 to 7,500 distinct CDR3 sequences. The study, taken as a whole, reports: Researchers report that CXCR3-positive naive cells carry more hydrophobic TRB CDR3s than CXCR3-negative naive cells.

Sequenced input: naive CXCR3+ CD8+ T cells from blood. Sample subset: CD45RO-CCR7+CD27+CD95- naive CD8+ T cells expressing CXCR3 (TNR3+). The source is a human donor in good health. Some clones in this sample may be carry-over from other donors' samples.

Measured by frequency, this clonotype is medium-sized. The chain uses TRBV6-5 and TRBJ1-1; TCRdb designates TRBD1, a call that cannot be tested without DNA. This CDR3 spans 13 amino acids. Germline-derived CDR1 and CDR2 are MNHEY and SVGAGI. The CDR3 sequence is CASSLPRKGEAFF.

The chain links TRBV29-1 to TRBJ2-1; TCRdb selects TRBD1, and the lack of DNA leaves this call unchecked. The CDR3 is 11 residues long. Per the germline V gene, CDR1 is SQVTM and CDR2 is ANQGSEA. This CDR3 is CSAPRYNEQFF.

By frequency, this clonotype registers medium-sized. CDR3 loop: CASSLETSLETQYF. V and J are TRBV7-9 and TRBJ2-5; as DNA is missing, the TRBD2 call by TCRdb cannot be tested. CDR3 size: 14 residues. Germline loops: CDR1 SEHNR, CDR2 FQNEAQ (reference sequence).

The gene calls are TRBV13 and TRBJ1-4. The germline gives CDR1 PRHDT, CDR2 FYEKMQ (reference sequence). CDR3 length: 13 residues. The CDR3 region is CASSAGDSGKLFF. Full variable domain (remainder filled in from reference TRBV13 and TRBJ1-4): AAGVIQSPRHLIKEKRETATLKCYPIPRHDTVYWYQQGPGQDPQFLISFYEKMQSDKGSIPDRFSAQQFSDYHSELNMSSLELGDSALYFCASSAGDSGKLFFGSGTQLSVL.

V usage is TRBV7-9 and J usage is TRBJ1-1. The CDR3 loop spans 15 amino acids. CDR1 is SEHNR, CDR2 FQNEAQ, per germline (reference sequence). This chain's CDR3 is CASSPTAFLGTEAFF.

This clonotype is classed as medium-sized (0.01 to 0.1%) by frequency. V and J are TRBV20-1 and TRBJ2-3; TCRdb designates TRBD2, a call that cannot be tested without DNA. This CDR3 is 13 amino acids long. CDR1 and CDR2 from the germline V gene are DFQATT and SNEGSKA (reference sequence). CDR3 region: CSAREADTDTQYF.

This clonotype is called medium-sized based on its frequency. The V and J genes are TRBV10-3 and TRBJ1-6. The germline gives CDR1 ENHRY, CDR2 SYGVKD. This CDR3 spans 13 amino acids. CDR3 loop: CAIRTEYNSPLHF.

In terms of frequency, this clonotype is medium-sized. CDR3 amino acids: CASSEALPKDIQYF. The chain carries TRBV6-1 and TRBJ2-4. The CDR3 loop spans 14 amino acids. CDR1 and CDR2 from the germline V gene are MNHNS and SASEGT.

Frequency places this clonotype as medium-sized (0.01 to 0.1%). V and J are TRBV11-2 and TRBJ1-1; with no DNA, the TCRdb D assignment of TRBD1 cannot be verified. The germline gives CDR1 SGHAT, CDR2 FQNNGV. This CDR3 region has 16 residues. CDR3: CASRPGRVGWNTEAFF.

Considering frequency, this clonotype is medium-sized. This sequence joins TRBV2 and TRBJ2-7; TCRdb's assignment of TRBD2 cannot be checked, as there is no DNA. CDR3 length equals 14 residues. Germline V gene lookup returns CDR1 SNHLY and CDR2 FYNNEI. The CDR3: CATSTEGALDEQYF.